These 30 T cell receptor beta chains share one sample of origin, sequenced in a study of T cell changes during pregnancy in multiple sclerosis. Generated by immunoSEQ multiplex PCR, the TCRdb table keeps only in-frame clones and is missing some. The sample shows approximately 61,000 clones, 70% to 90% of them seen only once. The material was peripheral blood, obtained in the first trimester of pregnancy. The receptors stem from a female donor with multiple sclerosis, enrolled in a pregnancy study.

This chain links TRBV27 with TRBJ1-4; 8 nucleotides align to TRBD1. The CDR3 has 17 residues. Germline V lookup: CDR1 MNHEY, CDR2 SMNVEV (reference sequence). Germline trimming cut 1 base from V and 2 bases from J; bases unmatched to any gene: 6. As DNA, the CDR3 is TGTGCCAGCAGTTTATTGCCCAGGGGGCAGACTAATGAAAAACTGTTTTTT. Its protein product is CASSLLPRGQTNEKLFF.

CDR3 nucleotide sequence: TGCGCCAGCAGCCAACCGGGACAGGGTTGGTATGGCTACACCTTC. Residues: CASSQPGQGWYGYTF. The J gene is TRBJ1-2, the V gene TRBV4-1; the match to TRBD1 covers 9 bases. Unmatched junction bases numbered 6, after V lost 2 bases and J lost 5 bases. Germline lookup yields CDR1 MGHRA and CDR2 YSYEKL. The length of the CDR3 is 15 residues.

This sequence joins TRBV7-2 and TRBJ2-5; D uncertain. This CDR3 is built from 16 residues. In germline, CDR1 is SGHTA, CDR2 FQGNSA. V was cut by 0 bases and J by 5 bases, with 16 bases left in between. CDR3: CASSLAPSLPAETQYF. In DNA form, the CDR3 reads TGTGCCAGCAGCTTAGCGCCGTCCCTCCCCGCGGAGACCCAGTACTTC.

This clone was counted a single time. The chain joins TRBV6-1 to TRBJ1-5, with TRBD1 identical over 7 bases. Germline trimming cut 7 bases from V and 3 bases from J; bases unmatched to any gene: 9. CDR3 length equals 15 residues. Germline loops: CDR1 MNHNS, CDR2 SASEGT. The CDR3 reads CASITKGTDNQPQHF. For the CDR3, the DNA is TGTGCCAGCATCACTAAGGGGACAGACAATCAGCCCCAGCATTTT.

This chain links TRBV19 with TRBJ2-7; D might be TRBD2 (6 bases). Between the trimmed V and J ends, which lost 4 bases and 1 base, there was a span of 11 bases. From germline, CDR1 is LNHDA and CDR2 SQIVND (reference sequence). The CDR3 sequence is 14 residues long. CDR3: CASSTRELSYEQYF. The CDR3 nucleotides read TGTGCCAGTAGTACCCGGGAGTTATCCTACGAGCAGTACTTC.

CDR3 in DNA: TGCGCCAGCAGCTCGGGGACAGTGGGTTTCGAGCAGTACTTC. Amino acids: CASSSGTVGFEQYF. The chain is built from TRBV5-1 and TRBJ2-7; 7 nucleotides line up with TRBD1. The CDR3 covers 14 residues. Germline trimming cut 3 bases from V and 6 bases from J; bases unmatched to any gene: 9. Germline V lookup: CDR1 SGHRS, CDR2 YFSETQ.

The rearrangement joins TRBV21-1 to TRBJ1-1; the D call of TRBD1 is as the table states it, not checked on the DNA. TRBV21-1 is designated a pseudogene. The CDR3 spans 15 residues. The CDR3 loop is CASSAAQGERTEAFF. The CDR3 DNA reads TGTGCCAGCAGCGCGGCGCAGGGTGAGCGCACTGAAGCTTTCTTT.

V gene TRBV30 combines with J gene TRBJ1-1; D might be TRBD1 (6 bases). Trimming took 6 bases from V and 1 from J, leaving 15 bases between them. The V gene's germline CDR1 is GTSNPN and CDR2 SVGIG (reference sequence). The CDR3 totals 14 residues. The CDR3 loop is CACDRSEENTEAFF. The CDR3 DNA is TGTGCCTGCGACAGGTCAGAAGAGAACACTGAAGCTTTCTTT.

CDR3 sequence (DNA): TGTGCCAGCAGTCCGACAAACAATGAGCAGTTCTTC. Translated, it gives CASSPTNNEQFF. This chain connects TRBV6-6 to TRBJ2-1, with D unresolved. The CDR3 totals 12 residues. V lost 5 bases to trimming and J lost 5 bases, with 7 bases between them. Germline V gene data show CDR1 as MNHNY and CDR2 as SVGAGI (reference sequence).

This chain joins TRBV11-2 and TRBJ2-6, with unresolved D. Between the trimmed V and J ends, which lost 0 bases and 1 base, there was a span of 4 bases. CDR1 and CDR2 from the germline V gene are SGHAT and FQNNGV. The CDR3 consists of 15 residues. CDR3 sequence (DNA): TGTGCCAGCAGCTTAGATTTATCTGGGGCCAACGTCCTGACTTTC. Protein sequence: CASSLDLSGANVLTF.

The chain uses TRBV4-1 and TRBJ2-7; a weak D match, TRBD2 (5 bases). This CDR3 region has 13 residues. Per germline, CDR1 MGHRA and CDR2 YSYEKL. V lost 7 bases to trimming and J lost 6 bases, with 16 bases between them. The DNA of the CDR3 is TGCGCCAGCACCAACGGCGGGCCGCTCGAGCAGTACTTC. Translated, it gives CASTNGGPLEQYF.

The chain recombines TRBV7-9 with TRBJ1-3; 11 nucleotides align to TRBD1. Germline V gene lookup returns CDR1 SEHNR and CDR2 FQNEAQ (reference sequence). CDR3 size: 19 residues. V lost 3 bases and J lost 0; bases outside the gene matches: 10. The CDR3 reads CASSLGRMGTGGSGNTIYF. In DNA form, the CDR3 reads TGTGCCAGCAGCTTGGGGAGGATGGGGACAGGGGGCTCTGGAAACACCATATATTTT.

The chain carries TRBV19 and TRBJ2-6; possible D gene TRBD1, 5 bases. The CDR3 spans 14 residues. Germline values: CDR1 LNHDA, CDR2 SQIVND (reference sequence). The ends were cut back, 8 bases at V and 0 bases at J, with 8 bases in the middle. The CDR3: CASRTGSGANVLTF. CDR3 DNA sequence: TGTGCCAGTCGAACAGGCTCTGGGGCCAACGTCCTGACTTTC.

CDR3: CAWSHRVETQYF. The CDR3 bases are TGTGCCTGGAGCCACAGGGTAGAGACCCAGTACTTC. This chain links TRBV30 with TRBJ2-5; tentative D call: TRBD1 (6 bases). The CDR3 contains 12 residues. The germline CDR1 and CDR2 sequences are GTSNPN and SVGIG (reference sequence). Trimming cost V 3 bases and J 4 bases, with 9 bases left between them. The full variable domain, with the rest looked up from reference TRBV30 and TRBJ2-5, is SQTIHQWPATLVQPVGSPLSLECTVEGTSNPNLYWYRQAAGRGLQLLFYSVGIGQISSEVPQNLSASRPQDRQFILSSKKLLLSDSGFYLCAWSHRVETQYFGPGTRLLVL.

The chain carries TRBV4-3 and TRBJ1-2; the D gene is possibly TRBD1 (6 bases). The V and J ends lost 1 base and 8 bases respectively, with 17 bases between them. The CDR3 consists of 15 residues. Germline V gives CDR1 LGHNA, CDR2 YSLEER. CDR3 coding DNA: TGCGCCAGCAGCCAAGGTTCCCGGACAGCCGAAGGCTACACCTTC. Protein sequence: CASSQGSRTAEGYTF.

The CDR3 sequence is CASSLGRGSGSPGELFF. CDR3 DNA sequence: TGTGCCAGCAGCTTGGGTCGCGGTAGCGGGAGTCCCGGGGAGCTGTTTTTT. The J gene is TRBJ2-2, the V gene TRBV5-4, with 9 bases fitting TRBD2. The CDR3 contains 17 residues. Germline trimming cut 0 bases from V and 6 bases from J; bases unmatched to any gene: 9. CDR1 is SGHNT and CDR2 is YYREEE in the germline V gene (reference sequence).

V and J are TRBV9 and TRBJ2-3; TRBD2 agrees at 9 bases. Germline V gene lookup returns CDR1 SGDLS and CDR2 YYNGEE. CDR3 length: 15 amino acids. Trimming cost V 4 bases and J 3 bases; bases outside gene matches: 6. The CDR3 spells CASSSSGEATDTQYF. In DNA form, the CDR3 reads TGTGCCAGCAGCTCTAGCGGGGAGGCTACAGATACGCAGTATTTT.

The genes are TRBV2 and TRBJ2-3, with 7 bases lining up with TRBD2. The germline gives CDR1 SNHLY, CDR2 FYNNEI. This CDR3 has 14 residues. V lost 6 bases, J lost 4 bases, and 7 bases stayed unmatched. Here the CDR3 DNA reads TGTGCCAGCAGGGCGGGAGTGGGTTCAGATACGCAGTATTTT. Protein sequence: CASRAGVGSDTQYF.

V is TRBV10-3 and J is TRBJ2-1; TRBD1 aligns across 9 bases. Germline trimming cut 10 bases from V and 5 bases from J; bases unmatched to any gene: 6. Germline V CDR1 and CDR2: ENHRY, SYGVKD. The CDR3 extends over 13 amino acids. The CDR3 sequence: CASTDRGDNEQFF. DNA of the CDR3: TGTGCCAGCACGGACAGGGGCGACAATGAGCAGTTCTTC.

This clone was detected a few times. CDR3 in amino acids: CASRGQMNTEAFF. CDR3 DNA sequence: TGCGCCAGCAGGGGACAGATGAACACTGAAGCTTTCTTT. The chain carries TRBV5-1 and TRBJ1-1; TRBD1 matches at 7 bases. The germline gives CDR1 SGHRS, CDR2 YFSETQ. The CDR3 covers 13 residues. The V gene end was trimmed by 5 bases and the J gene end by 0 bases; junction bases not matched to a gene: 1.

V usage is TRBV7-3 and J usage is TRBJ2-1; 9 positions agree with TRBD2. The CDR3 has 15 residues. CDR1 and CDR2 from the germline V gene are SGHTA and FQGTGA. Losses at the gene ends were 5 bases for V and 6 bases for J; bases not matched to a gene: 8. CDR3 DNA sequence: TGTGCCAGCAGCCCCCATAGCGGGGGACGCAATGAGCAGTTCTTC. It codes for CASSPHSGGRNEQFF.

The rearrangement uses TRBV7-8 and TRBJ1-2, with TRBD1 identical over 8 bases. V lost 4 bases to trimming and J lost 11 bases; unmatched junction nucleotides: 15. CDR1 is SGHVS, CDR2 FQNEAQ, per germline. CDR3 length: 15 amino acids. CDR3 coding DNA: TGTGCCAGCAGCTCGACAGGGGAGTACCCCAGTTCTTACACCTTC. Translating gives CASSSTGEYPSSYTF.

J is TRBJ2-3 and V is TRBV7-9; D is perhaps TRBD2 (5 bases). The germline V gene has CDR1 SEHNR and CDR2 FQNEAQ (reference sequence). This CDR3 region has 16 residues. V lost 1 base and J 6 bases, leaving 17 bases between the germline ends. DNA of the CDR3: TGTGCCAGCAGCTTAGGGGAGCGGTCCTTCCAGGATACGCAGTATTTT. Protein sequence: CASSLGERSFQDTQYF. The variable domain in full, with the rest retrieved from reference TRBV7-9 and TRBJ2-3, is DTGVSQNPRHKITKRGQNVTFRCDPISEHNRLYWYRQTLGQGPEFLTYFQNEAQLEKSRLLSDRFSAERPKGSFSTLEIQRTEQGDSAMYLCASSLGERSFQDTQYFGPGTRLTVL.

The chain recombines TRBV30 with TRBJ2-3; a weak D match, TRBD1 (6 bases). Germline V CDR1 and CDR2: GTSNPN, SVGIG (reference sequence). The CDR3 totals 15 residues. V gave up 4 bases and J gave up 0 bases, with 14 bases separating them. CDR3 loop: CAWKGDTKSTDTQYF. The CDR3 DNA is TGTGCCTGGAAGGGGGACACCAAAAGCACAGATACGCAGTATTTT.

This chain links TRBV5-6 with TRBJ2-7; 7 nucleotides match TRBD2. Germline V gives CDR1 SGHDT, CDR2 YYEEEE. The junction had 13 bases not matched to a gene; V was cut back by 4 bases and J by 0 bases. The CDR3 length is 17 residues. The chain's CDR3 is CASSPPLPGGSSYEQYF. CDR3 nucleotides: TGTGCCAGCAGCCCTCCTCTGCCCGGGGGGAGCTCCTACGAGCAGTACTTC.

J is TRBJ1-2 and V is TRBV27; the D is unclear. Looked up from germline, CDR1 is MNHEY and CDR2 is SMNVEV (reference sequence). This CDR3 spans 11 amino acids. V lost 6 bases, J lost 4 bases, and 6 bases lay in between. CDR3 loop: CASSRGYGYTF. CDR3 DNA sequence: TGTGCCAGCAGCCGGGGCTATGGCTACACCTTC.

V and J are TRBV20-1 and TRBJ2-6; TRBD1 might be the D (6 bases). Germline CDR1 reads DFQATT; CDR2 reads SNEGSKA (reference sequence). The CDR3 sequence is 11 residues long. Between the trimmed V and J ends, which lost 5 bases and 13 bases, there was a span of 12 bases. CDR3 in DNA: TGCAGTGCTGGTAACGACAGGGTCCTGACTTTC. It encodes CSAGNDRVLTF.

The chain recombines TRBV5-4 with TRBJ1-1, with 7 bases aligning to TRBD1. Unmatched junction bases numbered 5, after V lost 5 bases and J lost 1 base. The V gene's germline CDR1 is SGHNT and CDR2 YYREEE (reference sequence). The CDR3 length is 14 residues. The CDR3, as DNA: TGTGCCAGCAGTTCGGGACAGAGGAACACTGAAGCTTTCTTT. This encodes CASSSGQRNTEAFF.

This clone was found once. The chain has TRBV21-1 and TRBJ2-7; the table's D call, TRBD1, has no DNA check behind it. TRBV21-1 is deemed a pseudogene. The CDR3 runs 15 residues. CDR3 DNA: TGTGCCAGCAGCACCAACCGGGACAGGGCCTACGAGCAGTACTTC. Amino acid sequence: CASSTNRDRAYEQYF.

This chain uses TRBV7-9 with TRBJ1-4, with 9 bases fitting TRBD1. CDR3 length equals 14 residues. V shed 5 bases and J 8 bases; nucleotides not matched to a gene: 6. From germline, CDR1 is SEHNR and CDR2 FQNEAQ (reference sequence). In nucleotides, the CDR3 is TGTGCCAGCAGCCGGGACAGGGAGGAGGAAAAACTGTTTTTT. Its translation is CASSRDREEEKLFF.